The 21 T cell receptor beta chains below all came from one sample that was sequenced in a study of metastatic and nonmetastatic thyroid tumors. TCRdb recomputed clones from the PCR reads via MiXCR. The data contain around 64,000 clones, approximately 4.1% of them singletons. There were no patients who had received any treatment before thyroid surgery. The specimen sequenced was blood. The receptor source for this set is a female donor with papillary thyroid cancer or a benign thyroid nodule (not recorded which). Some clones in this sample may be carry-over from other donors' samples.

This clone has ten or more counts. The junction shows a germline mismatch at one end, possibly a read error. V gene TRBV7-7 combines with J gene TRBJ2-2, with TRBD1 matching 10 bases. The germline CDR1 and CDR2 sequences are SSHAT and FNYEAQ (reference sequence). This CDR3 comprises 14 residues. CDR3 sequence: CASSYGTGAGELFF. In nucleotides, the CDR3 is TGTGCTAGCAGCTACGGGACAGGGGCCGGGGAGCTGTTTTTT.

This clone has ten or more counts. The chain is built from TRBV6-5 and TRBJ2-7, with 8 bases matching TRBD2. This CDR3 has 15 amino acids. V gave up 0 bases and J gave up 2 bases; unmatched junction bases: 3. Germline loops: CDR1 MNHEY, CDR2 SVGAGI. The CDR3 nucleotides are TGTGCCAGCAGTTACTCGTTCGGGAGGGCCTACGAGCAGTACTTC. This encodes CASSYSFGRAYEQYF.

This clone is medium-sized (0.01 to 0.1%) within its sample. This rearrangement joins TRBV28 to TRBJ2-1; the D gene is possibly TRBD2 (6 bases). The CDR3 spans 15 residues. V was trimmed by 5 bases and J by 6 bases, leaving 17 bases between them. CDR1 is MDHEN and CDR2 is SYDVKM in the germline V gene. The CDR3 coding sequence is TGTGCCAGCAGTCCGCGGGGCGGGGAGAGCAATGAGCAGTTCTTC. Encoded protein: CASSPRGGESNEQFF.

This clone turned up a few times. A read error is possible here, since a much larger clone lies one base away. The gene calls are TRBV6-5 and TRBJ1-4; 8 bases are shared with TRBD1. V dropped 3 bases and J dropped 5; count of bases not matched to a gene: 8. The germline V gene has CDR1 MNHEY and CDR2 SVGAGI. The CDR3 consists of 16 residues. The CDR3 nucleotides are TGTGCCAGCAGTTATCGGACAGGGAAGGCGAATGAAAAACTGTTTTTT. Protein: CASSYRTGKANEKLFF.

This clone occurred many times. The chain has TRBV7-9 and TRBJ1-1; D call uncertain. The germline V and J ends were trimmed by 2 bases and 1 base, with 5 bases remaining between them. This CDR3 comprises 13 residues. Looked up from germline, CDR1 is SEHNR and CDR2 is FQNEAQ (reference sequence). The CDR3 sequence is CASSLSGNTEAFF. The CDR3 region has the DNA TGTGCCAGCAGCTTAAGTGGGAACACTGAAGCTTTCTTT.

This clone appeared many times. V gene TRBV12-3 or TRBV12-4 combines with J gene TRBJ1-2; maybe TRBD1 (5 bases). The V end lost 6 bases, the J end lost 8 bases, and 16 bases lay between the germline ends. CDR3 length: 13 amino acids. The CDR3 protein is CASRGTGALGYTF. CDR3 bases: TGTGCCAGCAGGGGAACCGGGGCACTCGGCTACACCTTC.

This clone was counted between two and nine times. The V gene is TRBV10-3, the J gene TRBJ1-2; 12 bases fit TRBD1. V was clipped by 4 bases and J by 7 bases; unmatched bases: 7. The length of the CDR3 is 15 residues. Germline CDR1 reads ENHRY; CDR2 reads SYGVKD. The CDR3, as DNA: TGTGCCATCAGTGGAGGGACAGGGGGCGCCGGTGGCTACACCTTC. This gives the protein CAISGGTGGAGGYTF.

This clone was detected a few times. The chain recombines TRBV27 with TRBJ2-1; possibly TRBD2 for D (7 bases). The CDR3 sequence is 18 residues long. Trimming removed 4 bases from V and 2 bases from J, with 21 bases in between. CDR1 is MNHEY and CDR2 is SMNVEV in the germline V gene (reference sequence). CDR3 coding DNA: TGTGCCAGCAGTTGGGCTAGCGGACAGAGAAAGACCTACAATGAGCAGTTCTTC. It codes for CASSWASGQRKTYNEQFF.

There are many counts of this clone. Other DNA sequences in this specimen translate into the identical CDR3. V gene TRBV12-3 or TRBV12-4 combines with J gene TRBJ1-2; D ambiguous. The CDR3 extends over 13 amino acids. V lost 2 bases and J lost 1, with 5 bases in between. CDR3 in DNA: TGTGCCAGCAGTTTAACCGGTAACTATGGCTACACCTTC. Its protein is CASSLTGNYGYTF.

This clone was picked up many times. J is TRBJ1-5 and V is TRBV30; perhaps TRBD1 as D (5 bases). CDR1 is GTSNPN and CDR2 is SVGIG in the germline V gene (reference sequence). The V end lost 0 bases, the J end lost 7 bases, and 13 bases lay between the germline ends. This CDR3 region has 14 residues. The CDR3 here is CAWSVGQGRQPQHF. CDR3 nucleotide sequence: TGTGCCTGGAGTGTTGGGCAGGGCCGGCAGCCCCAGCATTTT.

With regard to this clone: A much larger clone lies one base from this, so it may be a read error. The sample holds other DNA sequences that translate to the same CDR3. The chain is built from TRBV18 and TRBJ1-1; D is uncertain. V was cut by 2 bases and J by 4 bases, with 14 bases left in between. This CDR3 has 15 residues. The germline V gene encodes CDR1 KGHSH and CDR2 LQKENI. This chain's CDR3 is CASSPMGGIGTEAFF. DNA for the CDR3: TGTGCCAGCTCACCAATGGGTGGCATCGGCACTGAAGCTTTCTTT.

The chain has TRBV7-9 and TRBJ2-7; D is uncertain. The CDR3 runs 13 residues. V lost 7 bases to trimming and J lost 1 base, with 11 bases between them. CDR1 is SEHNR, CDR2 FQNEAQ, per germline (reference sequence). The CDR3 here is CASIVGGSYEQYF. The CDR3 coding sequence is TGTGCCAGCATCGTCGGTGGTTCCTACGAGCAGTACTTC. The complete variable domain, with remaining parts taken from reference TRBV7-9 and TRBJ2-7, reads DTGVSQNPRHKITKRGQNVTFRCDPISEHNRLYWYRQTLGQGPEFLTYFQNEAQLEKSRLLSDRFSAERPKGSFSTLEIQRTEQGDSAMYLCASIVGGSYEQYFGPGTRLTVT.

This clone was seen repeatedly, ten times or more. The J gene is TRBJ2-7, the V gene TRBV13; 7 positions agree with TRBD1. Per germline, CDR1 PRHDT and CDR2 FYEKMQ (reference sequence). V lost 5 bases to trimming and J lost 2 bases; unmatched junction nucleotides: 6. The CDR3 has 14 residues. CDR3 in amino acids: CASSPRTGTYEQYF. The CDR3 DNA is TGTGCCAGCAGCCCCCGGACAGGAACCTACGAGCAGTACTTC.

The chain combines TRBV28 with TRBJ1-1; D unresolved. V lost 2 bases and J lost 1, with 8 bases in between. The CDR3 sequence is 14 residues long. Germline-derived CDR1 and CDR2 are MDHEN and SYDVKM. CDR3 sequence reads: CASSLVQKNTEAFF. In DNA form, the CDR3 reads TGTGCCAGCAGTTTAGTTCAGAAGAACACTGAAGCTTTCTTT.

The CDR3 DNA is TGTGCCAGTAGTGCCGACAGGGACATGAACACTCAATCTTTCTTT. It is translated as CASSADRDMNTQSFF. This sequence joins TRBV19 and TRBJ1-1, with TRBD1 matching 7 bases. This CDR3 contains 15 residues. Looked up from germline, CDR1 is LNHDA and CDR2 is SQIVND (reference sequence). Trimming took 5 bases from V and 12 from J; bases not matched to a gene: 18.

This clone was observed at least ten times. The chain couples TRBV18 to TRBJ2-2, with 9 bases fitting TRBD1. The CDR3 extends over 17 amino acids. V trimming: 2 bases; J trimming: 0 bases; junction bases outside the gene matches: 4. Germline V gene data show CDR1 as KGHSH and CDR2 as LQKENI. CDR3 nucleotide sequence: TGTGCCAGCTCACCATTGTGGACAGGGGCGAACACCGGGGAGCTGTTTTTT. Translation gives CASSPLWTGANTGELFF.

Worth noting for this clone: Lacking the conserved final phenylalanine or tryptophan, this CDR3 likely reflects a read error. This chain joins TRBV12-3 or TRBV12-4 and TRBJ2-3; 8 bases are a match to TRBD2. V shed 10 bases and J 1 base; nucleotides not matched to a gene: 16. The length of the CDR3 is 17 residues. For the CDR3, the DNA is TGTGCCACCAGATTCCGTAGCGGGAATCTGGGCACAGATACGCAGTATTCT. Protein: CATRFRSGNLGTDTQYS.

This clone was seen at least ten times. The CDR3 DNA reads as TGCGCCAGCAGCCAAGATCTAGGGACTAGCGTCTACAATGAGCAGTTCTTC. Protein product: CASSQDLGTSVYNEQFF. V is TRBV4-1 and J is TRBJ2-1; 10 bases fit TRBD2. Germline CDR1 and CDR2: MGHRA and YSYEKL. V was clipped by 0 bases and J by 3 bases; unmatched bases: 5. This CDR3 is built from 17 residues.

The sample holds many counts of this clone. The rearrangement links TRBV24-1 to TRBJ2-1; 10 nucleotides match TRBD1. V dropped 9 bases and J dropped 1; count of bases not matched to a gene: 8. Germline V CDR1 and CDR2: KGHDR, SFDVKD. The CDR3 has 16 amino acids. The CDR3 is CATGRQGARSYNEQFF. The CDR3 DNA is TGTGCCACCGGTAGACAGGGGGCGAGATCCTACAATGAGCAGTTCTTC.

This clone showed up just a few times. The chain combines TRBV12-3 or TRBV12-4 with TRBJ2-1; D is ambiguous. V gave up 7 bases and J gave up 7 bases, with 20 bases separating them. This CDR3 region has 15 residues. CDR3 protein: CASIFSTLGSNEQFF. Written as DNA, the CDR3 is TGTGCCAGCATTTTCAGTACTCTAGGTTCAAATGAGCAGTTCTTC.

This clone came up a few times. CDR3 in amino acids: CASSLDQAGTEAFF. CDR3 DNA sequence: TGTGCCAGCAGCTTAGATCAAGCGGGGACTGAAGCTTTCTTT. The chain couples TRBV11-2 to TRBJ1-1; D is uncertain. The ends were cut back, 0 bases at V and 5 bases at J, with 10 bases in the middle. Germline V gene lookup returns CDR1 SGHAT and CDR2 FQNNGV. The CDR3 loop spans 14 amino acids.